The 14 T cell receptor beta chains below all came from one sample that was sequenced in a study of STAT5B mutations in CD4+ large granular lymphocyte leukemia. Libraries were prepared by immunoSEQ multiplex PCR; TCRdb keeps only in-frame clonotypes and omits some of them. The sample has 34,000 or so clones, around four fifths seen once. The source material was CD4+ T cells from blood buffy coats. These receptors all come from a human donor in good health.

CDR3 sequence (DNA): TGTGCCAGCAGCTTAATGGGGGGACGTACAAGTGAGCAGTTCTTC. Its protein product is CASSLMGGRTSEQFF. The chain uses TRBV7-3 and TRBJ2-1, with a tentative D call TRBD2 (6 bases). V was trimmed by 1 base and J by 9 bases, leaving 16 bases between them. Germline assignment: CDR1 SGHTA and CDR2 FQGTGA. This CDR3 contains 15 residues.

The chain has TRBV7-9 and TRBJ2-7; 8 nucleotides match TRBD1. Germline CDR1 SEHNR, CDR2 FQNEAQ (reference sequence). The ends lost 2 bases at V and 4 bases at J; junction bases unmatched: 1. The CDR3 extends over 13 amino acids. CDR3 DNA: TGTGCCAGCAGCTTACGGGACAGGTACGAGCAGTACTTC. Translated, it gives CASSLRDRYEQYF.

In DNA, the CDR3 is TGTGCCAGCAGCTTGGCCGGGGCTAGCGTCGAAGAGACCCAGTACTTC. Protein: CASSLAGASVEETQYF. The chain uses TRBV5-4 and TRBJ2-5, with D perhaps TRBD2 (6 bases). Trimming left V 0 bases short and J 3 bases short, with 15 bases between. Per the germline V gene, CDR1 is SGHNT and CDR2 is YYREEE (reference sequence). CDR3 length equals 16 residues.

This chain links TRBV25-1 with TRBJ2-1; the match to TRBD2 covers 10 bases. The CDR3 has 15 amino acids. Germline V gives CDR1 MGHDK, CDR2 SYGVNS. The V and J ends lost 2 bases and 5 bases, in that order; junction bases with no gene match: 3. The CDR3 sequence is CASSELAGVHNEQFF. The CDR3 DNA reads as TGTGCCAGCAGTGAACTAGCGGGAGTCCACAATGAGCAGTTCTTC.

The chain couples TRBV19 to TRBJ2-7; D uncertain. The CDR3 extends over 14 amino acids. Germline assignment: CDR1 LNHDA and CDR2 SQIVND (reference sequence). V lost 2 bases, J lost 1 base, and 9 bases lay in between. CDR3 protein: CASSINPESYEQYF. For the CDR3, the DNA is TGTGCCAGTAGTATAAATCCGGAATCCTACGAGCAGTACTTC.

V gene TRBV18 combines with J gene TRBJ1-1; D might be TRBD1 (5 bases). This CDR3 has 14 amino acids. Germline-derived CDR1 and CDR2 are KGHSH and LQKENI. The V end was cut by 1 base, the J end by 2 bases, with 8 bases between. The CDR3 region is CASSPRGGNTEAFF. As DNA, the CDR3 is TGTGCCAGCTCACCACGGGGGGGAAACACTGAAGCTTTCTTT.

The genes are TRBV7-8 and TRBJ2-5; no clear D gene. Trimming removed 5 bases from V and 7 bases from J, with 8 bases in between. Germline CDR1 SGHVS, CDR2 FQNEAQ. CDR3 length: 11 residues. In DNA, the CDR3 is TGTGCCAGCAGCCTAGAGTTGACCCAGTACTTC. Protein product: CASSLELTQYF.

The chain employs TRBV5-6 and TRBJ2-2, with no clear D. The ends were cut back, 0 bases at V and 3 bases at J, with 3 bases in the middle. The germline V gene encodes CDR1 SGHDT and CDR2 YYEEEE. The CDR3 loop spans 13 amino acids. CDR3: CASSLGYTGELFF. CDR3 nucleotides: TGTGCCAGCAGCTTGGGTTACACCGGGGAGCTGTTTTTT.

The J gene is TRBJ1-4, the V gene TRBV28; perhaps TRBD1 as D (5 bases). This CDR3 has 16 residues. Germline V lookup: CDR1 MDHEN, CDR2 SYDVKM. Trimming cost V 7 bases and J 2 bases, with 17 bases left between them. The CDR3 reads CASNLGGSATNEKLFF. DNA of the CDR3: TGTGCCAGCAACCTCGGGGGGAGCGCGACTAATGAAAAACTGTTTTTT.

The chain combines TRBV7-6 with TRBJ2-3; TRBD2 agrees at 7 bases. Germline lookup yields CDR1 SGHVS and CDR2 FNYEAQ. This CDR3 has 20 residues. Unmatched junction bases numbered 20, after V lost 1 base and J lost 4 bases. The CDR3 is CASSLGEGTGLGIRSDTQYF. DNA of the CDR3: TGTGCCAGCAGCTTAGGGGAGGGTACAGGACTAGGTATACGTTCAGATACGCAGTATTTT. Based on the CDR3 plus reference TRBV7-6 and TRBJ2-3, the full variable domain is GAGVSQSPRYKVTKRGQDVALRCDPISGHVSLYWYRQALGQGPEFLTYFNYEAQQDKSGLPNDRFSAERPEGSISTLTIQRTEQRDSAMYRCASSLGEGTGLGIRSDTQYFGPGTRLTVL.

The chain uses TRBV7-9 and TRBJ2-3, with TRBD2 identical over 7 bases. The CDR3 is made up of 17 amino acids. In germline, CDR1 is SEHNR, CDR2 FQNEAQ (reference sequence). J was trimmed by 5 bases and V by 1 base; bases with no gene match: 12. CDR3 sequence (DNA): TGTGCCAGCAGCTTAGTTGGGTCGGGGGGTTTGAGAGATACGCAGTATTTT. Its translation is CASSLVGSGGLRDTQYF.

This rearrangement joins TRBV2 to TRBJ2-7; possibly TRBD2 for D (6 bases). This CDR3 is built from 14 residues. The V and J ends lost 6 bases and 3 bases respectively, with 15 bases between them. Germline CDR1 reads SNHLY; CDR2 reads FYNNEI. The CDR3 coding sequence is TGTGCCAGCAGGGCAGAATCCGGGAGCTACGAGCAGTACTTC. As protein: CASRAESGSYEQYF.

This chain uses TRBV30 with TRBJ1-4; TRBD1 matches at 8 bases. Germline assignment: CDR1 GTSNPN and CDR2 SVGIG (reference sequence). The trim removed 7 bases at V and 7 bases at J, leaving 8 bases unmatched. This CDR3 has 13 amino acids. The CDR3 loop reads CAFRTGTGEKLFF. For the CDR3, the DNA is TGTGCCTTCCGGACAGGGACGGGTGAAAAACTGTTTTTT.

The V call is TRBV11-2, the J call TRBJ1-2; no clear D gene. This CDR3 region has 14 residues. Germline V gene lookup returns CDR1 SGHAT and CDR2 FQNNGV. V lost 5 bases and J lost 4, with 14 bases in between. CDR3 sequence (DNA): TGTGCCAGCAGCACAAGCGACAACTTCTATGGCTACACCTTC. Its translation is CASSTSDNFYGYTF.